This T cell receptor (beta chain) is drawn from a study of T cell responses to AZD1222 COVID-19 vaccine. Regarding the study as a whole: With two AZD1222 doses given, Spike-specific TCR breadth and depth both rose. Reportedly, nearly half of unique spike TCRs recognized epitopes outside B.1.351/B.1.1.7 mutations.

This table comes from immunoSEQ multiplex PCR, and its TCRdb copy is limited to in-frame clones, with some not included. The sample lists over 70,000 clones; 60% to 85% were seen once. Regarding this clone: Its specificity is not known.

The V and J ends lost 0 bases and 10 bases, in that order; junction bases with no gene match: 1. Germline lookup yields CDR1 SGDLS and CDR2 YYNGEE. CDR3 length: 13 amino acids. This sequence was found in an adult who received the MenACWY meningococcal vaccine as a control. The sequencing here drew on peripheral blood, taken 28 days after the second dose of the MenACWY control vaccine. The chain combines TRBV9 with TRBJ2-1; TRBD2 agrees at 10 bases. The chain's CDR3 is CASSVETSGEQFF. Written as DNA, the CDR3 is TGTGCCAGCAGCGTAGAGACTAGCGGGGAGCAGTTCTTC. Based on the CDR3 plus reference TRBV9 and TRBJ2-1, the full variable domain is DSGVTQTPKHLITATGQRVTLRCSPRSGDLSVYWYQQSLDQGLQFLIQYYNGEERAKGNILERFSAQQFPDLHSELNLSSLELGDSALYFCASSVETSGEQFFGPGTRLTVL.